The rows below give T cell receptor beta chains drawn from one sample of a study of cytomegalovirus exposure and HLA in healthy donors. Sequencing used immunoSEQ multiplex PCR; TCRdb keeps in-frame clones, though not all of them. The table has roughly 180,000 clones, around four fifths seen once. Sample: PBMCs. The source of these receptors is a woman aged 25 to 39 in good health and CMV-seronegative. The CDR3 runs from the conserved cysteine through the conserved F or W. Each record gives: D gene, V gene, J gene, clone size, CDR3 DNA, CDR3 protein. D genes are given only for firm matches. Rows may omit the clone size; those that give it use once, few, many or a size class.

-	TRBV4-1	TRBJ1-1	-	TGCGCCAGCAGCCAAGTCGTACTAGAGAACACTGAAGCTTTCTTT	CASSQVVLENTEAFF
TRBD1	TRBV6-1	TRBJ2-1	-	TGTGCCAGTCAGATCGGACAGGGCTACAATGAGCAGTTCTTC	CASQIGQGYNEQFF
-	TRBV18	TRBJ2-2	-	TGTGCCAGCTCACCACGTCCGGAGGCCGGGGAGCTGTTTTTT	CASSPRPEAGELFF
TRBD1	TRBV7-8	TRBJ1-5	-	TGTGCCAGCAGCTTAGACAGGGGCAATAATCAGCCCCAGCATTTT	CASSLDRGNNQPQHF
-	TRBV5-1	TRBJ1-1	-	TGCGCCAGTAAATCGGTCGAAGCTTTCTTT	CASKSVEAFF
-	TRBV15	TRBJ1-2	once	TGTGCCACCAGCAGAGATTTCCGAGCTAACTATGGCTACACCTTC	CATSRDFRANYGYTF
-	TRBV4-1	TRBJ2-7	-	TGCGCCAGCAGCCAAGCACCTCAGGCCTACGAGCAGTACTTC	CASSQAPQAYEQYF
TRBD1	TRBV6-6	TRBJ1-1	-	TGTGCCAGCACCCGCCCGGGACAGACCCTGAACACTGAAGCTTTCTTT	CASTRPGQTLNTEAFF
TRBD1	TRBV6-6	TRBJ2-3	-	TGTGCCAGCAGTTACGGGACAGGCCAAGTCACAGATACGCAGTATTTT	CASSYGTGQVTDTQYF
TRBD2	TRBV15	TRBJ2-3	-	TGTGCCACCAGCAGCGGGGGGGTCGGGGGTACGCAGTATTTT	CATSSGGVGGTQYF
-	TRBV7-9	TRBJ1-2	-	TGTTCCAGCAGCTTGTTGGAGGATGGCTACACCTTC	CSSSLLEDGYTF
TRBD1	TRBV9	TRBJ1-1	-	TGTGCCAGCGGGACAGGCCAATGGAGCACTGAAGCTTTCTTT	CASGTGQWSTEAFF
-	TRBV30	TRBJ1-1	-	TGTGCCGGGACTCTAGGAGGGGAGTACACTGAAGCTTTCTTT	CAGTLGGEYTEAFF
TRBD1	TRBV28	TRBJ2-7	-	TGTGCCAGCAGTTTACCCTACCGACAGGGGTTAGGGACCTACGAGCAGTACTTC	CASSLPYRQGLGTYEQYF
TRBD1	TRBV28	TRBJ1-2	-	TGTGCCAGCAGGGCGCAGACAGGGGGGCTCTATGGCTACACCTTC	CASRAQTGGLYGYTF
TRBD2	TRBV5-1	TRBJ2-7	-	TGCGCCAGCAGCTTGGTAGCGGGGGAAACCTACGAGCAGTACTTC	CASSLVAGETYEQYF
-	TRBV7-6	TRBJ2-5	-	TGTGCCAGCAGCTTAGGGGCAGAACAAGAGACCCAGTACTTC	CASSLGAEQETQYF
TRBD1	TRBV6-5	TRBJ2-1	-	TGTGCCAGCAGAACATCCCATGGACAGGCCCAGTTCTTC	CASRTSHGQAQFF
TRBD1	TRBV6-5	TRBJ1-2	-	TGTGCCACCAAGACAGGGGGTAGAGTCTATGGCTACACCTTC	CATKTGGRVYGYTF
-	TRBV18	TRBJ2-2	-	TGTGCCAGCTCATTGTTCGGTGGGGAGCTGTTTTTT	CASSLFGGELFF
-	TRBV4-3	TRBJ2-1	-	TGCGCCAGCAGCCAAGTCGTGGGGGGCTCCTACAATGAGCAGTTCTTC	CASSQVVGGSYNEQFF
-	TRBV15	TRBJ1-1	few	TGTGCCACCAGCAGAGATTTTGCGGGCGCGAACACTGAAGCTTTCTTT	CATSRDFAGANTEAFF
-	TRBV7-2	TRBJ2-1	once	TGTGCCAGCAGCTTAGGGATCGGGGTTACGAGCAATGAGCAGTTCTTC	CASSLGIGVTSNEQFF
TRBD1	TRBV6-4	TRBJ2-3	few	TGTGCCAGCAGTACGACAGGGGTGGGCACAGATACGCAGTATTTT	CASSTTGVGTDTQYF
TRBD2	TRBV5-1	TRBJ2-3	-	TGCGCCAGCAGGCTAGCGGGGAGCACAGATACGCAGTATTTT	CASRLAGSTDTQYF
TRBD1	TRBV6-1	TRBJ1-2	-	TGTGCCAGCAGTGAAGTAGGGGACAGGGGAATGGACTATGGCTACACCTTC	CASSEVGDRGMDYGYTF
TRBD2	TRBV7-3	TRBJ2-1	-	TGTGCCAGCAGCTTCGGGGGGGGAATCTATGAGCAGTTCTTC	CASSFGGGIYEQFF
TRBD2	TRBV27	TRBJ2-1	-	TGTGCCAGCAGCCACACTAGCGGGGGGTACAATGAGCAGTTCTTC	CASSHTSGGYNEQFF
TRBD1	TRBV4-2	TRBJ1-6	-	TGTGCCAGCAGCCAAGAGGACAGGGGACGGTCACCCCTCCACTTT	CASSQEDRGRSPLHF
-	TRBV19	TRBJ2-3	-	TGTGCCAGTAGTGCCGCGACTGGTTTCCTCACAGATACGCAGTATTTT	CASSAATGFLTDTQYF
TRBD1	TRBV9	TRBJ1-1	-	TGTGCCAGCAGCCAAACACAGGGGGCGGGGACTGAAGCTTTCTTT	CASSQTQGAGTEAFF
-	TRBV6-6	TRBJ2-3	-	TGTGCCAGCGGAGAATCAACAGATACGCAGTATTTT	CASGESTDTQYF
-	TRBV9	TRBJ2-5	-	TGTGCCAGCAGCCAAGGGCCAACTAGTAAAGAGACCCAGTACTTC	CASSQGPTSKETQYF
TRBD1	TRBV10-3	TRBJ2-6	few	TGTGCCATCAGTGAGTCGGGGACAGCCTCTGGGGCCAACGTCCTGACTTTC	CAISESGTASGANVLTF
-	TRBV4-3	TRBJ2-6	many	TGCGCCAGCAGCCAAGATGAAGAGGGTGCCTCTGGGGCCAACGTCCTGACTTTC	CASSQDEEGASGANVLTF
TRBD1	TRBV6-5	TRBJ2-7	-	TGTGCCAGCAGTCCGGACAGGGGTGAGCAGTACTTC	CASSPDRGEQYF
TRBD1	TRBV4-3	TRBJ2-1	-	TGCGCCAGCAGCCCGATTGGGGCAGGGGGCTCCTACAATGAGCAGTTCTTC	CASSPIGAGGSYNEQFF
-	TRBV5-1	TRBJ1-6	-	TGCGCCAGCAGCTTGTCGCGGGATACAAATAATTCACCCCTCCACTTT	CASSLSRDTNNSPLHF
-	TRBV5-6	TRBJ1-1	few	TGTGCCAGCAGCCTCCGGGGAGGAGCTTTCTTT	CASSLRGGAFF
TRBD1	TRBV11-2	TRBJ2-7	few	TGTGCCAGCAGCTCGCCGGGACAGGGTCACGAGCAGTACTTC	CASSSPGQGHEQYF
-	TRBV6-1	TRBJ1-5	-	TGTGCCACCATCCTTGGGCAGGGCCGCAATCAGCCCCAGCATTTT	CATILGQGRNQPQHF
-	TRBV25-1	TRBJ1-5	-	TGTGCCAGCAGTGACGGTCGTCAGCCCCAGCATTTT	CASSDGRQPQHF
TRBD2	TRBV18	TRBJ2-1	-	TGTGCCAGCTCACCAATAACTAGCGGGGGGGTCATCAATGAGCAGTTCTTC	CASSPITSGGVINEQFF
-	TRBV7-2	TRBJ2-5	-	TGTGCCAGCTCTCCCACGGGGGTCCAAGAGACCCAGTACTTC	CASSPTGVQETQYF
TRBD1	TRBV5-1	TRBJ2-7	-	TGCGCCAGCAGCTTGGAGAGACAGGGGGCCGGGAACTTC	CASSLERQGAGNF
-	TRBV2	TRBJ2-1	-	TGTGCCAGCAGTGAACAGGGGCTAACCTACAATGAGCAGTTCTTC	CASSEQGLTYNEQFF
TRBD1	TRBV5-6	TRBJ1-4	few	TGTGCCAGCAGCTCGACAGGGGGCCGACGTGAAAAACTGTTTTTT	CASSSTGGRREKLFF
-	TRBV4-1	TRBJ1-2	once	TGCGCCAGCAGCCAAGAGGATGCGGACAGTGTTATCTATGGCTACACCTTC	CASSQEDADSVIYGYTF
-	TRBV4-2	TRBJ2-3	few	TGTGCCAGCAGCCCCAGAGACCCCGGAGCCAGAGATACGCAGTATTTT	CASSPRDPGARDTQYF
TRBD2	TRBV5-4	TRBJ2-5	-	TGTGCCAGCAGCTTTCGGGGGGGCCTAGGGGAGACCCAGTACTTC	CASSFRGGLGETQYF
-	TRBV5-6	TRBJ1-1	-	TGTGCCAGCAGCTCCCTTTGGGCAGGGCAACGTCCGAACACTGAAGCTTTCTTT	CASSSLWAGQRPNTEAFF
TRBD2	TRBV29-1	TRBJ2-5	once	TGCAGCGTTGAAGGGACTAGCGGGGGCCCAAGGGAGACCCAGTACTTC	CSVEGTSGGPRETQYF
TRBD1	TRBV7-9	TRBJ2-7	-	TGTGCCAGCAGCGTCGGGACAGGGGGCTCCTACGAGCAGTACTTC	CASSVGTGGSYEQYF
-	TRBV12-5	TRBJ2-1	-	TGTGCTAGTGGTTTTTTCATCCAGAATGAGCAGTTCTTC	CASGFFIQNEQFF
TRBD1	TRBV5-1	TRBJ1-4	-	TGCGCCAGCAGCTTGGTGACAGGGGGAAATGAAAAACTGTTTTTT	CASSLVTGGNEKLFF
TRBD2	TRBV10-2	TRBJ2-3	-	TGCGCCAGCAGCCAGACTAGCGATAGGACAGATACGCAGTATTTT	CASSQTSDRTDTQYF